The 26 T cell receptor beta chains in this list originate from one sample, sequenced in a study of blood T cell repertoires in COVID-19. Profiled with immunoSEQ multiplex PCR; TCRdb holds only in-frame clones, not every one. Of fewer than 250,000 clones listed, approximately 91% are singletons. The sequencing sample was made of peripheral blood. The receptors here all came from a man under 40 with acute or convalescent COVID-19.

V and J are TRBV5-4 and TRBJ2-3; D is perhaps TRBD2 (6 bases). This CDR3 region has 16 residues. Trimming left V 6 bases short and J 0 bases short, with 17 bases between. Germline loops: CDR1 SGHNT, CDR2 YYREEE (reference sequence). The chain's CDR3 is CASKASGRESTDTQYF. As DNA, the CDR3 is TGTGCCAGCAAGGCTTCCGGGAGAGAGAGCACAGATACGCAGTATTTT.

J is TRBJ2-1 and V is TRBV5-4, with TRBD1 identical over 8 bases. Germline-derived CDR1 and CDR2 are SGHNT and YYREEE (reference sequence). CDR3 length equals 16 residues. V shed 4 bases and J 4 bases; nucleotides not matched to a gene: 10. CDR3 residues: CASSITTGGIYNEQFF. The DNA of the CDR3 is TGTGCCAGCAGCATAACTACAGGGGGGATATACAATGAGCAGTTCTTC.

V is TRBV5-8 and J is TRBJ1-5; 9 bases match TRBD1. CDR1 SGHTS and CDR2 YDEGEE come from the germline V gene. The CDR3 covers 16 residues. J gave up 7 bases and V 4 bases, and 12 bases lay outside the gene matches. In nucleotides, the CDR3 is TGTGCCAGCAGCCCGGGGACAGGGTCATTTCGGCAGCCCCAGCATTTT. It encodes CASSPGTGSFRQPQHF. Supplemented by reference TRBV5-8 and TRBJ1-5, the full variable domain reads EAGVTQSPTHLIKTRGQQATLRCSPISGHTSVYWYQQALGLGLQFLLWYDEGEERNRGNFPPRFSGRQFPNYSSELNVNALELEDSALYLCASSPGTGSFRQPQHFGDGTRLSIL.

The chain joins TRBV9 to TRBJ2-4; D is ambiguous. Germline V gene data show CDR1 as SGDLS and CDR2 as YYNGEE. CDR3 length: 13 amino acids. V lost 0 bases, J lost 10 bases, and 11 bases lay in between. The CDR3 DNA follows: TGTGCCAGCAGCGTAGGTTATCGCGATATTCAGTACTTC. Translation: CASSVGYRDIQYF. Full variable domain (remainder filled in from reference TRBV9 and TRBJ2-4): DSGVTQTPKHLITATGQRVTLRCSPRSGDLSVYWYQQSLDQGLQFLIQYYNGEERAKGNILERFSAQQFPDLHSELNLSSLELGDSALYFCASSVGYRDIQYFGAGTRLSVL.

The chain has TRBV19 and TRBJ2-2; TRBD1 might be the D (6 bases). This CDR3 comprises 15 residues. Trimming cost V 4 bases and J 5 bases, with 14 bases left between them. The germline V gene has CDR1 LNHDA and CDR2 SQIVND (reference sequence). This CDR3 is CASSNRQARTGELFF. In nucleotides, the CDR3 is TGTGCCAGTAGTAACCGACAGGCGAGGACCGGGGAGCTGTTTTTT.

V usage is TRBV28 and J usage is TRBJ1-3; 8 bases agree with TRBD1. The CDR3 loop spans 15 amino acids. Germline V gene data show CDR1 as MDHEN and CDR2 as SYDVKM. V lost 2 bases, J lost 2 bases, and 2 bases stayed unmatched. DNA of the CDR3: TGTGCCAGCAGTTTAGACAGGGGCACTGGAAACACCATATATTTT. This gives the protein CASSLDRGTGNTIYF.

The genes are TRBV30 and TRBJ2-7, with D unresolved. There are 12 residues in the CDR3. The germline V gene encodes CDR1 GTSNPN and CDR2 SVGIG (reference sequence). Deletions cut 0 bases from V and 6 bases from J, with 9 bases between. The CDR3 DNA follows: TGTGCCTGGAGTGTACTCCCCCGCGAGCAGTACTTC. It specifies CAWSVLPREQYF.

This clone was seen a handful of times. The chain combines TRBV19 with TRBJ2-7; 10 bases line up with TRBD1. Trimming took 4 bases from V and 3 from J; bases not matched to a gene: 6. This CDR3 contains 15 residues. Germline CDR1 LNHDA, CDR2 SQIVND (reference sequence). CDR3 sequence: CASSTSGTGVYEQYF. The CDR3 DNA sequence: TGTGCCAGTAGTACCTCCGGGACAGGGGTCTACGAGCAGTACTTC.

V gene TRBV11-1 combines with J gene TRBJ2-7; 12 nucleotides agree with TRBD2. The CDR3 contains 14 residues. The germline V gene has CDR1 SGHAT and CDR2 FQDESV (reference sequence). V was pared by 5 bases and J by 5 bases, with 4 bases of the junction left unmatched. The CDR3 DNA follows: TGTGCCAGCAGCCCCCGACTAGCGGGAGACGAGCAGTACTTC. Translation gives CASSPRLAGDEQYF.

This sequence joins TRBV2 and TRBJ2-1; TRBD2 matches at 14 bases. CDR3 size: 16 residues. Losses at the gene ends were 8 bases for V and 7 bases for J; bases not matched to a gene: 10. CDR1 and CDR2 from the germline V gene are SNHLY and FYNNEI. The CDR3 reads CASGTSGGPTRNEQFF. The CDR3 nucleotides read TGTGCCAGCGGGACTAGCGGGGGACCTACACGGAATGAGCAGTTCTTC.

The genes are TRBV14 and TRBJ2-1, with 11 bases lining up with TRBD2. Per germline, CDR1 SGHDN and CDR2 FVKESK. The J segment lost 8 bases and the V segment lost 4 bases, leaving 19 bases of the junction unmatched. The CDR3 has 19 amino acids. The chain's CDR3 is CASSPGIAGGPVTTDEQFF. CDR3 bases: TGTGCCAGCAGCCCCGGGATAGCGGGGGGGCCGGTGACGACCGATGAGCAGTTCTTC.

V is TRBV3-1 (or the pseudogene TRBV3-2) and J is TRBJ1-3; D ambiguous. Per the germline V gene, CDR1 is LGHDT and CDR2 is YNNKEL (reference sequence). This CDR3 contains 13 residues. CDR3 DNA sequence: TGTGCTTCAGCAGGTGATGCTGGAAACACCATATATTTT. Its protein is CASAGDAGNTIYF.

This clone was counted only a few times. V is TRBV6-1 and J is TRBJ2-2, with D possibly being TRBD1 (6 bases). Germline V lookup: CDR1 MNHNS, CDR2 SASEGT. This CDR3 region has 15 residues. V was cut by 0 bases and J by 4 bases, with 9 bases left in between. The CDR3 is CASSEAQGSTGELFF. CDR3 in DNA: TGTGCCAGCAGTGAAGCGCAGGGGAGCACCGGGGAGCTGTTTTTT.

This sequence joins TRBV28 and TRBJ1-3; TRBD1 matches 11 bases. Germline loops: CDR1 MDHEN, CDR2 SYDVKM. The CDR3 is made up of 17 amino acids. The V gene end was trimmed by 3 bases and the J gene end by 4 bases; junction bases not matched to a gene: 8. This chain's CDR3 is CASSLGGQGAGGNTIYF. The DNA for the CDR3 is TGTGCCAGCAGTTTGGGCGGACAGGGGGCTGGGGGAAACACCATATATTTT.

This sequence joins TRBV5-4 and TRBJ1-2; D unclear. The V gene's germline CDR1 is SGHNT and CDR2 YYREEE (reference sequence). V lost 0 bases to trimming and J lost 1 base, with 10 bases between them. This CDR3 is 15 amino acids long. In nucleotides, the CDR3 is TGTGCCAGCAGCTTGGCCGGTGTCGGTAACTATGGCTACACCTTC. Translating it yields CASSLAGVGNYGYTF.

CDR3 bases: TGTGCCACTCAGGACCCCAGGGGTGATTATGGCTACACCTTC. This encodes CATQDPRGDYGYTF. The chain has TRBV10-3 and TRBJ1-2; maybe TRBD1 (6 bases). Germline CDR1 and CDR2: ENHRY and SYGVKD. The V end lost 10 bases, the J end lost 5 bases, and 20 bases lay between the germline ends. The CDR3 loop spans 14 amino acids.

The chain links TRBV28 to TRBJ1-5; no firm D call. Trimming removed 2 bases from V and 0 bases from J, with 5 bases in between. Germline assignment: CDR1 MDHEN and CDR2 SYDVKM. CDR3 length equals 14 residues. The CDR3 DNA reads as TGTGCCAGCAGTTTACGGGGTAGCAATCAGCCCCAGCATTTT. This translates into CASSLRGSNQPQHF. Filled out from reference TRBV28 and TRBJ1-5, the complete variable domain reads DVKVTQSSRYLVKRTGEKVFLECVQDMDHENMFWYRQDPGLGLRLIYFSYDVKMKEKGDIPEGYSVSREKKERFSLILESASTNQTSMYLCASSLRGSNQPQHFGDGTRLSIL.

This clone was seen only once. This sequence joins TRBV19 and TRBJ2-3; no clear D. V was trimmed by 9 bases and J by 2 bases, leaving 21 bases between them. In germline, CDR1 is LNHDA, CDR2 SQIVND (reference sequence). The CDR3 has 16 residues. The CDR3 sequence is CASRKESASPTDTQYF. CDR3 bases: TGTGCCAGCCGAAAGGAGAGCGCCTCACCCACAGATACGCAGTATTTT.

V usage is TRBV28 and J usage is TRBJ2-7, with TRBD2 identical over 10 bases. Germline trimming cut 6 bases from V and 4 bases from J; bases unmatched to any gene: 9. CDR3 length equals 15 residues. The germline gives CDR1 MDHEN, CDR2 SYDVKM. CDR3 sequence reads: CASSLPSGGSYEQYF. As DNA, the CDR3 is TGTGCCAGCAGCCTCCCTAGCGGGGGATCTTACGAGCAGTACTTC.

The CDR3 nucleotides are TGTGCCAGCAGTTTCGGTGGCGGGACTGGAAACACCATATATTTT. Its protein is CASSFGGGTGNTIYF. The chain employs TRBV28 and TRBJ1-3; D not certain. Trimming shortened V by 3 bases and J by 2 bases, and 11 bases separated the two germline ends. The length of the CDR3 is 15 residues. Germline values: CDR1 MDHEN, CDR2 SYDVKM.

The chain links TRBV5-1 to TRBJ2-1; 9 nucleotides align to TRBD2. Unmatched junction bases numbered 7, after V lost 2 bases and J lost 7 bases. Germline CDR1 is SGHRS and CDR2 is YFSETQ. The CDR3 runs 15 residues. The CDR3 DNA follows: TGCGCCAGCAGCTTATTAGGACTAGCGTGGAATGAGCAGTTCTTC. Protein: CASSLLGLAWNEQFF.

The rearrangement uses TRBV5-1 and TRBJ1-4, with 7 nucleotides matching TRBD1. V gave up 3 bases and J gave up 4 bases; unmatched junction bases: 9. The CDR3 covers 16 residues. Germline CDR1 is SGHRS and CDR2 is YFSETQ. For the CDR3, the DNA is TGCGCCAGCAGCTCCCACCTCGGGACAGATAATGAAAAACTGTTTTTT. Amino acid sequence: CASSSHLGTDNEKLFF.

The chain uses TRBV10-2 and TRBJ1-2; 8 bases match TRBD1. The CDR3 sequence is 16 residues long. Germline lookup yields CDR1 WSHSY and CDR2 SAAADI. The ends lost 7 bases at V and 4 bases at J; junction bases unmatched: 14. The DNA for the CDR3 is TGCGCCAGCACCGATCCGGGACAGGCTCTTACCTATGGCTACACCTTC. It translates to CASTDPGQALTYGYTF.

J is TRBJ1-1 and V is TRBV7-9; weak D call: TRBD1 (5 bases). The germline V gene has CDR1 SEHNR and CDR2 FQNEAQ (reference sequence). Trimming shortened V by 11 bases and J by 1 base, and 11 bases separated the two germline ends. The CDR3 length is 12 residues. This chain's CDR3 is CAGEGPNTEAFF. The CDR3 DNA reads TGTGCCGGGGAGGGGCCGAACACTGAAGCTTTCTTT.

The V gene is TRBV28, the J gene TRBJ2-3; TRBD2 matches at 8 bases. Germline V gene sequence: CDR1 MDHEN, CDR2 SYDVKM. V was pared by 5 bases and J by 0 bases, with 16 bases of the junction left unmatched. CDR3 size: 19 residues. The CDR3 loop is CASSERVLAGGLSTDTQYF. The CDR3 nucleotides read TGTGCCAGCAGTGAGAGAGTATTGGCGGGAGGACTTAGCACAGATACGCAGTATTTT.

This chain uses TRBV12-5 with TRBJ2-1; 7 nucleotides match TRBD1. Trimming cost V 6 bases and J 1 base; bases outside gene matches: 3. CDR1 is LGHNT and CDR2 is FRNRAP in the germline V gene. CDR3 size: 14 residues. In DNA, the CDR3 is TGTGCTAGTGGGTGGGGACAGTCCTACAATGAGCAGTTCTTC. Amino acids: CASGWGQSYNEQFF.